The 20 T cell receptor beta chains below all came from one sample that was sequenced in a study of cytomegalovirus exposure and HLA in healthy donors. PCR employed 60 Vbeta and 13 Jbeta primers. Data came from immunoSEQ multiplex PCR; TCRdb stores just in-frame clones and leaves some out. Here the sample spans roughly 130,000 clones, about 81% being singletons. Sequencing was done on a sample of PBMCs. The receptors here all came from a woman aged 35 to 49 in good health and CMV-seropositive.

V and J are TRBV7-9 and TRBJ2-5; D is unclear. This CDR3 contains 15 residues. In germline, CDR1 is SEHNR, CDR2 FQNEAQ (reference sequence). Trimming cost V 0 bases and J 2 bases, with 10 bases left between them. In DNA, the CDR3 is TGTGCCAGCAGCTTAGCGAGTGACGGGCAAGAGACCCAGTACTTC. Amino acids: CASSLASDGQETQYF.

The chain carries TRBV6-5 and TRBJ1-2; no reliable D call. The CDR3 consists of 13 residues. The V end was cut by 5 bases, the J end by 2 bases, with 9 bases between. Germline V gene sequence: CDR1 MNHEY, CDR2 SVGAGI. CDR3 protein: CASSPGSNYGYTF. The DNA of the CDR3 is TGTGCCAGCAGTCCGGGATCGAACTATGGCTACACCTTC.

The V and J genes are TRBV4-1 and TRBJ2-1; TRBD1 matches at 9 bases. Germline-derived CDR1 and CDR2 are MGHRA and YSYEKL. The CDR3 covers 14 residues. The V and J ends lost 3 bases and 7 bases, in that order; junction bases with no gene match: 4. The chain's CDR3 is CASSQGTGPNEQFF. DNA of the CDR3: TGCGCCAGCAGCCAGGGGACAGGGCCAAATGAGCAGTTCTTC.

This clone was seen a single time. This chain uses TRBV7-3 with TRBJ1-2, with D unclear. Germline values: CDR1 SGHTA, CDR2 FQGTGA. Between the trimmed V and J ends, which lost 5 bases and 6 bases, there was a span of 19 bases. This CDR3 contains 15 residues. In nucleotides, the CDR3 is TGTGCCAGCAGCCCACAGAAGGGCCGGGAAGATGGCTACACCTTC. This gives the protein CASSPQKGREDGYTF.

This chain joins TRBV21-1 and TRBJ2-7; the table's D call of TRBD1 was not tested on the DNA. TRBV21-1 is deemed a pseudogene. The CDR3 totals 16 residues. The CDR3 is CASSPQPTHRHYEQYF. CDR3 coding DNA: TGTGCCAGCAGCCCCCAACCTACACACAGGCACTACGAGCAGTACTTC.

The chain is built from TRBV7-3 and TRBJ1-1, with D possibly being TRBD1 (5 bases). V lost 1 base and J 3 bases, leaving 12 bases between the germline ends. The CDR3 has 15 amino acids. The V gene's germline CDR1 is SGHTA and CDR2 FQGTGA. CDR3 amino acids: CASSLRAGWDTEAFF. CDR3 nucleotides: TGTGCCAGCAGCTTAAGGGCAGGGTGGGACACTGAAGCTTTCTTT. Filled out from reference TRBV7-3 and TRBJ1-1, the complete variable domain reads GAGVSQTPSNKVTEKGKYVELRCDPISGHTALYWYRQSLGQGPEFLIYFQGTGAADDSGLPNDRFFAVRPEGSVSTLKIQRTERGDSAVYLCASSLRAGWDTEAFFGQGTRLTVV.

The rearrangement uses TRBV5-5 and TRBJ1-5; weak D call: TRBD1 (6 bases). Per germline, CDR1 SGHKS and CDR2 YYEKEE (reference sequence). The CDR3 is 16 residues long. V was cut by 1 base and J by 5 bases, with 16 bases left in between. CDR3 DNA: TGTGCCAGCAGCTTGTCCGGGGGGCGCATGGATCAGCCCCAGCATTTT. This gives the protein CASSLSGGRMDQPQHF.

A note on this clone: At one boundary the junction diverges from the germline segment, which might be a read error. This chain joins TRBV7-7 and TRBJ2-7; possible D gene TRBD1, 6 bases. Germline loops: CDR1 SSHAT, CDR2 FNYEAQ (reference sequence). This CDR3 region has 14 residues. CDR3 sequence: CASSFDRTSYEQYF. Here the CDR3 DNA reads TGTGCTAGCAGCTTCGACAGGACCTCCTACGAGCAGTACTTC.

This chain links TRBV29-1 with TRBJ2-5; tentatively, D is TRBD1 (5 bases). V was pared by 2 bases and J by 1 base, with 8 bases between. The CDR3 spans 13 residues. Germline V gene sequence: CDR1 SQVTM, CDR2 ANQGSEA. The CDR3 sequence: CSVEQGSQETQYF. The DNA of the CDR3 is TGCAGCGTTGAACAGGGATCCCAAGAGACCCAGTACTTC. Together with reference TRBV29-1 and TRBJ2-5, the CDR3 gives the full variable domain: SAVISQKPSRDICQRGTSLTIQCQVDSQVTMMFWYRQQPGQSLTLIATANQGSEATYESGFVIDKFPISRPNLTFSTLTVSNMSPEDSSIYLCSVEQGSQETQYFGPGTRLLVL.

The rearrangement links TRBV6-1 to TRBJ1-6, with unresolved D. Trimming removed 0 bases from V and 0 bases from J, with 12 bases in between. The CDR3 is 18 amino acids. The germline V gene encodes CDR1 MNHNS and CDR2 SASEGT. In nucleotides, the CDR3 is TGTGCCAGCAGTGAAGCGGTAACTGGGAGCTCCTATAATTCACCCCTCCACTTT. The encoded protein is CASSEAVTGSSYNSPLHF.

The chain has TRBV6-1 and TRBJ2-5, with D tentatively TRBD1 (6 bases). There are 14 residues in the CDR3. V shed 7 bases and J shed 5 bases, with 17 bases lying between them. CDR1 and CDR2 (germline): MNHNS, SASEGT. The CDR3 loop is CASKFSGGGETQYF. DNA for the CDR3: TGTGCCAGCAAGTTCAGTGGGGGCGGGGAGACCCAGTACTTC.

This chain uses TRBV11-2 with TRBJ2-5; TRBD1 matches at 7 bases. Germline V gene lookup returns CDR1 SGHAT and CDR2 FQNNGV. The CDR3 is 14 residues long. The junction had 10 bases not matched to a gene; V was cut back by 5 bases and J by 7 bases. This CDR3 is CASSPRGTSGTQYF. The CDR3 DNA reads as TGTGCCAGCAGCCCCAGGGGGACCAGCGGGACCCAGTACTTC. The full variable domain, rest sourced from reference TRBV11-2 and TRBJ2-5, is EAGVAQSPRYKIIEKRQSVAFWCNPISGHATLYWYQQILGQGPKLLIQFQNNGVVDDSQLPKDRFSAERLKGVDSTLKIQPAKLEDSAVYLCASSPRGTSGTQYFGPGTRLLVL.

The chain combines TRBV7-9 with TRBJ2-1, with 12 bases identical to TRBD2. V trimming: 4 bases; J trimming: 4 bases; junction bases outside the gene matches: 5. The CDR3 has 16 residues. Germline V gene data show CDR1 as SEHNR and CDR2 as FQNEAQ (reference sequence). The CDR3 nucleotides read TGTGCCAGCAGCTATTTACTAGCGGGGGGTTACAATGAGCAGTTCTTC. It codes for CASSYLLAGGYNEQFF.

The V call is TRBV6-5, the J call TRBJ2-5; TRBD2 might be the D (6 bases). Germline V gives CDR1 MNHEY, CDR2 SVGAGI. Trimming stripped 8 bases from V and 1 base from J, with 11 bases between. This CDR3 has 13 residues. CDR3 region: CASFNGGQETQYF. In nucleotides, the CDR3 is TGTGCCAGCTTCAACGGGGGCCAAGAGACCCAGTACTTC.

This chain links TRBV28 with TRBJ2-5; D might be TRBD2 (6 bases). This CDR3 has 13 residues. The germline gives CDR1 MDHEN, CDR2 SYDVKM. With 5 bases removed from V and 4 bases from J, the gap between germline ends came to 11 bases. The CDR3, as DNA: TGTGCCAGCAGTCGGGACTTCTCAGAGACCCAGTACTTC. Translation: CASSRDFSETQYF. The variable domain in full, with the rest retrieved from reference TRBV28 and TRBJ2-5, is DVKVTQSSRYLVKRTGEKVFLECVQDMDHENMFWYRQDPGLGLRLIYFSYDVKMKEKGDIPEGYSVSREKKERFSLILESASTNQTSMYLCASSRDFSETQYFGPGTRLLVL.

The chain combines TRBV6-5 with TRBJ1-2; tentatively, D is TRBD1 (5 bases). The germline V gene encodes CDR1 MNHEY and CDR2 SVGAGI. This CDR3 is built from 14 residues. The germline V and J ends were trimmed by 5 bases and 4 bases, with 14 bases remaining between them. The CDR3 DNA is TGTGCCAGCAGTACTAACAGGCTCAGCTATGGCTACACCTTC. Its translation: CASSTNRLSYGYTF.

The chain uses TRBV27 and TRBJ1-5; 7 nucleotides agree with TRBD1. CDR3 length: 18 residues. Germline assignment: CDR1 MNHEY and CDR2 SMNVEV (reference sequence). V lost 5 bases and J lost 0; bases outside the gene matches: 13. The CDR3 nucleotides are TGTGCCAGCAGTCTAAAGGGGGCGGGCACCTATAGCAATCAGCCCCAGCATTTT. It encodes CASSLKGAGTYSNQPQHF.

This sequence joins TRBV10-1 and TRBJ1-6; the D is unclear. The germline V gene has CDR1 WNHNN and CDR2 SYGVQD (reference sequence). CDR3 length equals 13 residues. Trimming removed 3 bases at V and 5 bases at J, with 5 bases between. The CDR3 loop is CASSEQNNSPLHF. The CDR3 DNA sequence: TGCGCCAGCAGTGAACAGAATAATTCACCCCTCCACTTT.

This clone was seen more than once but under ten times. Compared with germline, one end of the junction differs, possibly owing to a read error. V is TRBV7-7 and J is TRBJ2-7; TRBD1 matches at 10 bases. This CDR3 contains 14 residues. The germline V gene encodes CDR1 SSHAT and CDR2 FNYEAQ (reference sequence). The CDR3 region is CASSLSGQGGEQYF. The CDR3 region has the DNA TGTGCTAGCAGCCTCTCCGGACAGGGGGGTGAGCAGTACTTC. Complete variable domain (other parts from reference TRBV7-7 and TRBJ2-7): GAGVSQSPRYKVTKRGQDVTLRCDPISSHATLYWYQQALGQGPEFLTYFNYEAQPDKSGLPSDRFSAERPEGSISTLTIQRTEQRDSAMYRCASSLSGQGGEQYFGPGTRLTVT.

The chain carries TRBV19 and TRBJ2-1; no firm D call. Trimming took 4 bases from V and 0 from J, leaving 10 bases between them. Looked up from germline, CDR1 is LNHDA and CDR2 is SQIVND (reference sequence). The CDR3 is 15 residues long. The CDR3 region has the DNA TGTGCCAGTAGTACTATGTCGGTCTCCTACAATGAGCAGTTCTTC. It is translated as CASSTMSVSYNEQFF.